The next 4 T cell receptor beta chains were all read from a single sample in a study of blood T cell repertoires in COVID-19. Some clones are missing from TCRdb's copy, which holds only in-frame ones; the method was immunoSEQ multiplex PCR. This table has approximately 71,000 clones, around 76% appearing once. Source material: peripheral blood. All receptors derive from a woman older than 75 with acute or convalescent COVID-19.

The V and J genes are TRBV5-5 and TRBJ2-5; 9 nucleotides align to TRBD1. Unmatched junction bases numbered 5, after V lost 3 bases and J lost 5 bases. This CDR3 contains 14 residues. Germline assignment: CDR1 SGHKS and CDR2 YYEKEE (reference sequence). The CDR3 is CASSSGTGYETQYF. In DNA form, the CDR3 reads TGTGCCAGCAGCTCCGGGACAGGGTATGAGACCCAGTACTTC.

V is TRBV7-2 and J is TRBJ1-1; 7 nucleotides align to TRBD1. Germline loops: CDR1 SGHTA, CDR2 FQGNSA. CDR3 size: 13 residues. V shed 5 bases and J 4 bases; nucleotides not matched to a gene: 4. This chain's CDR3 is CASSHDRATEAFF. The DNA for the CDR3 is TGTGCCAGCAGCCATGACAGGGCCACTGAAGCTTTCTTT.

The gene calls are TRBV30 and TRBJ2-7; no reliable D call. Trimming removed 2 bases at V and 6 bases at J, with 8 bases between. The length of the CDR3 is 11 residues. Germline V CDR1 and CDR2: GTSNPN, SVGIG (reference sequence). CDR3 sequence reads: CAWSQRREQYF. The CDR3 DNA reads TGTGCCTGGAGTCAGCGCCGCGAGCAGTACTTC.

The genes are TRBV6-5 and TRBJ2-1; 9 bases agree with TRBD1. Trimming cost V 6 bases and J 9 bases; bases outside gene matches: 3. The germline V gene has CDR1 MNHEY and CDR2 SVGAGI. The CDR3 covers 12 residues. The CDR3 loop reads CASRGTGFEQFF. CDR3 nucleotide sequence: TGTGCCAGCAGGGGGACAGGGTTTGAGCAGTTCTTC.